Listed here are 13 T cell receptor beta chains from one sample, sequenced in a study of cytotoxic CD8 clonotypes in ibrutinib-treated CLL. Clones were read by immunoSEQ multiplex PCR, and TCRdb kept only the in-frame ones, dropping some. Altogether some 130,000 clones are present, 80% to 90% being singletons, with the ten largest covering roughly 2%. Sample: PBMCs, taken after 24 months of ibrutinib treatment. The receptors originated from a human donor with chronic lymphocytic leukemia.

The chain has TRBV19 and TRBJ2-5, with a weak D call TRBD1 (5 bases). The V end lost 4 bases, the J end lost 2 bases, and 11 bases lay between the germline ends. The CDR3 is 14 residues long. In germline, CDR1 is LNHDA, CDR2 SQIVND (reference sequence). CDR3 DNA: TGTGCCAGTAGTACAGGGAAAACTCAAGAGACCCAGTACTTC. This codes for CASSTGKTQETQYF.

This clone was seen a few times. V and J are TRBV11-2 and TRBJ1-4; D is unresolved. The V and J ends lost 6 bases and 0 bases respectively, with 8 bases between them. This CDR3 spans 14 amino acids. The germline V gene encodes CDR1 SGHAT and CDR2 FQNNGV. The chain's CDR3 is CASRHRSTNEKLFF. In nucleotides, the CDR3 is TGTGCCAGCAGACACCGGTCAACTAATGAAAAACTGTTTTTT.

The CDR3 sequence is CASSLGGFGEQFF. CDR3 DNA sequence: TGTGCCAGCAGCTTAGGTGGCTTCGGGGAGCAGTTCTTC. The chain recombines TRBV7-3 with TRBJ2-1; D remains unclear. Germline V gene data show CDR1 as SGHTA and CDR2 as FQGTGA. The CDR3 is 13 amino acids. With 2 bases removed from V and 10 bases from J, the gap between germline ends came to 12 bases.

This clone appeared a few times. The gene calls are TRBV27 and TRBJ2-1, with 7 positions matching TRBD1. Trimming removed 8 bases from V and 4 bases from J; junction bases left unmatched: 8. The V gene's germline CDR1 is MNHEY and CDR2 SMNVEV (reference sequence). The CDR3 totals 14 residues. The CDR3 DNA is TGTGCCAGCGGGAGTACAGGGGTGTACAATGAGCAGTTCTTC. Translated: CASGSTGVYNEQFF.

The rearrangement uses TRBV7-2 and TRBJ2-1; 8 positions agree with TRBD2. The V gene end was trimmed by 4 bases and the J gene end by 15 bases; junction bases not matched to a gene: 11. CDR3 size: 13 residues. CDR1 is SGHTA and CDR2 is FQGNSA in the germline V gene. The CDR3 DNA reads as TGTGCCAGCAGCTCAACCGCCGGACTAGCATTGTTCTTC. Its protein product is CASSSTAGLALFF.

V gene TRBV5-1 combines with J gene TRBJ2-3, with 7 positions matching TRBD2. The germline V gene has CDR1 SGHRS and CDR2 YFSETQ. The V and J ends lost 1 base and 0 bases, in that order; junction bases with no gene match: 5. CDR3 size: 16 residues. In nucleotides, the CDR3 is TGCGCCAGCAGCTTGCCTAGCGGATTTAGCACAGATACGCAGTATTTT. Amino acids: CASSLPSGFSTDTQYF.

This CDR3 reads CASSLVQGGTEAFF. The CDR3 region has the DNA TGTGCCAGCAGTTTAGTACAGGGTGGGACTGAAGCTTTCTTT. The chain employs TRBV27 and TRBJ1-1; a possible D gene is TRBD1 (6 bases). Looked up from germline, CDR1 is MNHEY and CDR2 is SMNVEV (reference sequence). This CDR3 is built from 14 residues. Trimming left V 2 bases short and J 5 bases short, with 12 bases between.

The genes are TRBV1 and TRBJ2-5; the table's D call, TRBD2, was not checked against the DNA. TRBV1 constitutes a pseudogene. CDR3 length equals 16 residues. The CDR3 DNA reads as TGCACCAGCAAGGCGCTGGCTCGGCTGGGACTAGAGACCCAGTACTTC. Protein product: CTSKALARLGLETQYF.

This chain links TRBV25-1 with TRBJ2-1; 11 bases align to TRBD2. Germline loops: CDR1 MGHDK, CDR2 SYGVNS. The CDR3 runs 16 residues. Germline trimming cut 5 bases from V and 1 base from J; bases unmatched to any gene: 4. CDR3 protein: CASSPRLAGSYNEQFF. The CDR3 nucleotides are TGTGCCAGCAGTCCCAGACTAGCGGGATCCTACAATGAGCAGTTCTTC.

The chain joins TRBV11-3 to TRBJ2-2; D is uncertain. The germline CDR1 and CDR2 sequences are SGHNT and YENEEA. The CDR3 is made up of 15 amino acids. Trimming took off 5 bases at V and 1 base at J, with 11 bases between the two ends. This CDR3 reads CASSLRIGNTGELFF. DNA of the CDR3: TGTGCCAGCAGCCTCCGCATCGGGAACACCGGGGAGCTGTTTTTT. Full variable domain (remainder filled in from reference TRBV11-3 and TRBJ2-2): EAGVVQSPRYKIIEKKQPVAFWCNPISGHNTLYWYLQNLGQGPELLIRYENEEAVDDSQLPKDRFSAERLKGVDSTLKIQPAELGDSAVYLCASSLRIGNTGELFFGEGSRLTVL.

The gene calls are TRBV7-9 and TRBJ1-2; the match to TRBD1 covers 9 bases. The CDR3 covers 14 residues. Germline trimming cut 6 bases from V and 9 bases from J; bases unmatched to any gene: 11. CDR1 SEHNR and CDR2 FQNEAQ come from the germline V gene (reference sequence). The CDR3 DNA follows: TGTGCCAGCAGGCCAGCTACAGGGACAGGGAGCTACACCTTC. Its translation: CASRPATGTGSYTF. Using reference TRBV7-9 and TRBJ1-2 for the parts outside the CDR3, the full variable domain is DTGVSQNPRHKITKRGQNVTFRCDPISEHNRLYWYRQTLGQGPEFLTYFQNEAQLEKSRLLSDRFSAERPKGSFSTLEIQRTEQGDSAMYLCASRPATGTGSYTFGSGTRLTVV.

The chain combines TRBV18 with TRBJ1-6; D not certain. Between the trimmed V and J ends, which lost 4 bases and 0 bases, there was a span of 4 bases. The V gene's germline CDR1 is KGHSH and CDR2 LQKENI. This CDR3 contains 14 residues. CDR3 sequence: CASSQSSYNSPLHF. The CDR3 DNA reads as TGTGCCAGCTCACAAAGCTCCTATAATTCACCCCTCCACTTT. Filled out from reference TRBV18 and TRBJ1-6, the complete variable domain reads NAGVMQNPRHLVRRRGQEARLRCSPMKGHSHVYWYRQLPEEGLKFMVYLQKENIIDESGMPKERFSAEFPKEGPSILRIQQVVRGDSAAYFCASSQSSYNSPLHFGNGTRLTVT.

This rearrangement joins TRBV13 to TRBJ2-4; 11 nucleotides align to TRBD2. With 4 bases clipped from V and 5 bases from J, the junction kept 7 bases outside the gene matches. This CDR3 comprises 16 residues. Germline V gene lookup returns CDR1 PRHDT and CDR2 FYEKMQ (reference sequence). The CDR3, as DNA: TGTGCCAGCAGCTCGATAGCGGGAGGGGACGAAAACATTCAGTACTTC. Its protein product is CASSSIAGGDENIQYF.